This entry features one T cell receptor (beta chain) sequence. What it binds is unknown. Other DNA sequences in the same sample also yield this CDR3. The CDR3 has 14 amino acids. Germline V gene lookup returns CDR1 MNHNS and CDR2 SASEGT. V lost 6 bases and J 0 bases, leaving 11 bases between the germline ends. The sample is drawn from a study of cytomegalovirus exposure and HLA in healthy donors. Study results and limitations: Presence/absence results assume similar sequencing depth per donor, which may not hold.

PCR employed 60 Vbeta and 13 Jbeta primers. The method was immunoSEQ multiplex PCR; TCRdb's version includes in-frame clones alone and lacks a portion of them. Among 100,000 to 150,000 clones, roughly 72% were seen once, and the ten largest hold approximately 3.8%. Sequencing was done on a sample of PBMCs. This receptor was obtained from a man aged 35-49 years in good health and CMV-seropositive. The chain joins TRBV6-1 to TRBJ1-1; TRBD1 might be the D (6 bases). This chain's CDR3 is CASRTGPLNTEAFF. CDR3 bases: TGTGCCAGCAGGACAGGACCTTTGAACACTGAAGCTTTCTTT.